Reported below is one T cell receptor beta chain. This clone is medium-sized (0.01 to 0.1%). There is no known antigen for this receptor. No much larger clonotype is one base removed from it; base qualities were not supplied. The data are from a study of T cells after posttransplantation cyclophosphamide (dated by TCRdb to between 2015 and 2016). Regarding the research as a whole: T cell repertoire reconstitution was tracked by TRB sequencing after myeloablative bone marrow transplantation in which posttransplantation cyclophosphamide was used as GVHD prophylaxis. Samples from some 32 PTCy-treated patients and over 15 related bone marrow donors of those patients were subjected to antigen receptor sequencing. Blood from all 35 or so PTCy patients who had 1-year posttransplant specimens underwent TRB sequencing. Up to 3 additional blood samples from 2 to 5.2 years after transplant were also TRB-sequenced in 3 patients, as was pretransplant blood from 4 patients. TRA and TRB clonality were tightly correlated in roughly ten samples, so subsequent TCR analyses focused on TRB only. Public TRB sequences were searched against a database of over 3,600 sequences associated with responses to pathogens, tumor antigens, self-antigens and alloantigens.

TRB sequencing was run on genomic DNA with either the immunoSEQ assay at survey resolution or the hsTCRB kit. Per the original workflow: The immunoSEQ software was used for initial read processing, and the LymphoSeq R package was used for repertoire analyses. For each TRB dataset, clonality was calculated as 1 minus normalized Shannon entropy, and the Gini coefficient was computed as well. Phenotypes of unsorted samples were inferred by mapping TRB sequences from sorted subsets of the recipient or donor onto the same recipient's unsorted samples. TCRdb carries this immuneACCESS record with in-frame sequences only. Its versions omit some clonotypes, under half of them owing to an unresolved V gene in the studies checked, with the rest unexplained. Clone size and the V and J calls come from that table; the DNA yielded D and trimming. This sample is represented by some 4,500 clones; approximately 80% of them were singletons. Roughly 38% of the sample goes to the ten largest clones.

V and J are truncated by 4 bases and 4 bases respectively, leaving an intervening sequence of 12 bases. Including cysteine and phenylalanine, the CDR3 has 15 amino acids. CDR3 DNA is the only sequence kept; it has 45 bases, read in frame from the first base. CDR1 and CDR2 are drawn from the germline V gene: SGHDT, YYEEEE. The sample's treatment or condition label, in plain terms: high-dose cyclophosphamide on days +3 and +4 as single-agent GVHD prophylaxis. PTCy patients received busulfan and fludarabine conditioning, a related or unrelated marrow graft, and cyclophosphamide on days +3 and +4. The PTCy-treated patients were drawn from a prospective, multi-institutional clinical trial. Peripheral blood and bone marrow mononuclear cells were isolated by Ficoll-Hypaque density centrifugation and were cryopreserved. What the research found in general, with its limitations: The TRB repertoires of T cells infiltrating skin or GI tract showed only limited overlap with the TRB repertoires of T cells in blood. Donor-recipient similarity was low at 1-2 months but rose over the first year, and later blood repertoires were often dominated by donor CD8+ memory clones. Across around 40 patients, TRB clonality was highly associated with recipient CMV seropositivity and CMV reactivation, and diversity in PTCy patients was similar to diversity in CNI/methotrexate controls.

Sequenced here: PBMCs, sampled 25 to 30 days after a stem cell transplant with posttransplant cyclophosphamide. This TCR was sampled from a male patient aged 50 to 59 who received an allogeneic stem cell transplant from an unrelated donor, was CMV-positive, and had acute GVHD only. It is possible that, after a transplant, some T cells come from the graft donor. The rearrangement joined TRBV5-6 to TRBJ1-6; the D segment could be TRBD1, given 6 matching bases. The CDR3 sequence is CASSDDTGYNSPLHF. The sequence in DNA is TGTGCCAGCAGCGACGATACAGGGTATAATTCACCCCTCCACTTT.